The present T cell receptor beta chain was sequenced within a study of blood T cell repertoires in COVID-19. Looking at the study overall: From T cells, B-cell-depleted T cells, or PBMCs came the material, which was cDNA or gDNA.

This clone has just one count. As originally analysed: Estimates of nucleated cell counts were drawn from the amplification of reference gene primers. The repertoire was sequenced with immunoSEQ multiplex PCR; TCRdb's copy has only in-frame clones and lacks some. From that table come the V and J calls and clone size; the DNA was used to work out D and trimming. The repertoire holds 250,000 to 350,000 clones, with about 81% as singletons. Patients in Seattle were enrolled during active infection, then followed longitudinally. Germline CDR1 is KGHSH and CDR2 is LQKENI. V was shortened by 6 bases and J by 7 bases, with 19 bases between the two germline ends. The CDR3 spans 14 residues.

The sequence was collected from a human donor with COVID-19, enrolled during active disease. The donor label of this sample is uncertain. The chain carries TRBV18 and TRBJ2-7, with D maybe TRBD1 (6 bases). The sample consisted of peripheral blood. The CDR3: CASSPGAGAVEQYF. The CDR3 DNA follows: TGTGCCAGCTCCCCTGGGGCAGGGGCGGTTGAGCAGTACTTC. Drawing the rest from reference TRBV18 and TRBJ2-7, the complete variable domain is NAGVMQNPRHLVRRRGQEARLRCSPMKGHSHVYWYRQLPEEGLKFMVYLQKENIIDESGMPKERFSAEFPKEGPSILRIQQVVRGDSAAYFCASSPGAGAVEQYFGPGTRLTVT.